The next 18 T cell receptor beta chains were all read from a single sample in a study of cytomegalovirus exposure and HLA in healthy donors. The PCR contained 60 Vbeta and 13 Jbeta primers. This table comes from immunoSEQ multiplex PCR, and its TCRdb copy is limited to in-frame clones, with some not included. The table for this sample gives under 130,000 clones. The sequenced sample consisted of PBMCs. These receptors originate from a man aged 50-59 years in good health and CMV-seronegative.

This sequence joins TRBV18 and TRBJ1-1; a weak D match, TRBD1 (6 bases). V gave up 2 bases and J gave up 11 bases, with 12 bases separating them. This CDR3 comprises 12 residues. CDR1 is KGHSH and CDR2 is LQKENI in the germline V gene. CDR3 sequence reads: CASSPRAGEAFF. DNA for the CDR3: TGTGCCAGCTCACCAAGGGCAGGGGAGGCTTTCTTT.

The rearrangement links TRBV5-6 to TRBJ1-2; 9 nucleotides align to TRBD1. After removal of 4 bases from V and 2 bases from J, the junction contained 6 bases not matched to a gene. Germline values: CDR1 SGHDT, CDR2 YYEEEE. CDR3 length: 15 residues. This CDR3 is CASSAWDRVNYGYTF. The CDR3 DNA follows: TGTGCCAGCAGCGCCTGGGACAGGGTGAACTATGGCTACACCTTC.

The chain is built from TRBV6-1 and TRBJ2-1, with D possibly being TRBD2 (6 bases). This CDR3 region has 15 residues. The ends were cut back, 7 bases at V and 7 bases at J, with 20 bases in the middle. Per germline, CDR1 MNHNS and CDR2 SASEGT. The CDR3 region has the DNA TGTGCCAGCAAAATCACGGGACTCCCCTCTAATGAGCAGTTCTTC. Protein: CASKITGLPSNEQFF.

The CDR3 loop reads CASSFPEPQHF. CDR3 bases: TGTGCCAGCAGTTTCCCCGAGCCCCAGCATTTT. This rearrangement joins TRBV6-6 to TRBJ1-5; D uncertain. CDR3 size: 11 residues. Germline V gene sequence: CDR1 MNHNY, CDR2 SVGAGI (reference sequence). V lost 4 bases and J 8 bases, leaving 6 bases between the germline ends.

The V call is TRBV5-1, the J call TRBJ2-1; D is perhaps TRBD2 (6 bases). The ends were cut back, 3 bases at V and 7 bases at J, with 14 bases in the middle. The germline gives CDR1 SGHRS, CDR2 YFSETQ. The CDR3 is 14 residues long. The CDR3 is CASSSVAVQNEQFF. In nucleotides, the CDR3 is TGCGCCAGCAGCTCCGTAGCGGTTCAAAATGAGCAGTTCTTC.

The chain recombines TRBV15 with TRBJ1-4; possibly TRBD1 for D (6 bases). The ends were cut back, 0 bases at V and 0 bases at J, with 11 bases in the middle. CDR3 length: 17 amino acids. Germline lookup yields CDR1 LNHNV and CDR2 YYDKDF (reference sequence). The CDR3 coding sequence is TGTGCCACCAGCAGAGAGGTACAGGGATCAACTAATGAAAAACTGTTTTTT. The encoded protein is CATSREVQGSTNEKLFF.

V is TRBV6-6 and J is TRBJ2-1; a weak D match, TRBD1 (6 bases). The length of the CDR3 is 15 residues. With 8 bases removed from V and 0 bases from J, the gap between germline ends came to 14 bases. Germline CDR1 MNHNY, CDR2 SVGAGI (reference sequence). The CDR3 spells CASSADSPSYNEQFF. For the CDR3, the DNA is TGTGCCAGCTCTGCGGACAGTCCCTCCTACAATGAGCAGTTCTTC.

The chain uses TRBV4-2 and TRBJ1-2; 9 nucleotides agree with TRBD1. CDR1 and CDR2 from the germline V gene are LGHNA and YNFKEQ. The CDR3 length is 19 residues. The V and J ends lost 0 bases and 3 bases, in that order; junction bases with no gene match: 14. CDR3 protein: CASSQDLAGQGGGYYGYTF. In nucleotides, the CDR3 is TGTGCCAGCAGCCAAGATTTGGCGGGACAGGGTGGCGGTTACTATGGCTACACCTTC.

The V and J genes are TRBV19 and TRBJ2-7; tentative D call: TRBD1 (6 bases). CDR1 and CDR2 (germline): LNHDA, SQIVND (reference sequence). The ends were cut back, 5 bases at V and 3 bases at J, with 20 bases in the middle. The length of the CDR3 is 16 residues. Here the CDR3 DNA reads TGTGCCAGTAGTCCGCTCGGAGGCAGGGGTAGCTACGAGCAGTACTTC. It specifies CASSPLGGRGSYEQYF. Full variable domain (outside the CDR3, taken from reference TRBV19 and TRBJ2-7): DGGITQSPKYLFRKEGQNVTLSCEQNLNHDAMYWYRQDPGQGLRLIYYSQIVNDFQKGDIAEGYSVSREKKESFPLTVTSAQKNPTAFYLCASSPLGGRGSYEQYFGPGTRLTVT.

J is TRBJ1-5 and V is TRBV5-4; possible D gene TRBD1, 6 bases. Trimming took 0 bases from V and 5 from J, leaving 9 bases between them. This CDR3 contains 14 residues. CDR1 and CDR2 from the germline V gene are SGHNT and YYREEE (reference sequence). Written as DNA, the CDR3 is TGTGCCAGCAGCTTGGACAGGGTGGATCAGCCCCAGCATTTT. This translates into CASSLDRVDQPQHF.

The V and J genes are TRBV7-5 and TRBJ1-5; no DNA check was done on the table's D call, TRBD1. TRBV7-5 is a documented pseudogene. This CDR3 is built from 16 residues. The CDR3 loop reads CARSLPLIQGNQPQHF. The CDR3 DNA reads as TGTGCCAGAAGCTTACCATTGATACAAGGCAATCAGCCCCAGCATTTT.

The rearrangement links TRBV4-1 to TRBJ2-7; a weak D match, TRBD1 (5 bases). This CDR3 has 14 residues. Germline CDR1 and CDR2: MGHRA and YSYEKL. V was cut by 6 bases and J by 2 bases, with 14 bases left in between. CDR3 loop: CASSQITGTYEQYF. Here the CDR3 DNA reads TGCGCCAGCAGTCAGATTACAGGAACCTACGAGCAGTACTTC.

The rearrangement uses TRBV7-2 and TRBJ2-1; possibly TRBD2 for D (6 bases). The CDR3 is 15 amino acids. Trimming stripped 3 bases from V and 3 bases from J, with 12 bases between. The germline V gene has CDR1 SGHTA and CDR2 FQGNSA. CDR3 nucleotide sequence: TGTGCCAGCAGCTTTGGGAGGCGGGACTACAATGAGCAGTTCTTC. Its protein is CASSFGRRDYNEQFF. The whole variable domain, remainder taken from reference TRBV7-2 and TRBJ2-1, is GAGVSQSPSNKVTEKGKDVELRCDPISGHTALYWYRQSLGQGLEFLIYFQGNSAPDKSGLPSDRFSAERTGGSVSTLTIQRTQQEDSAVYLCASSFGRRDYNEQFFGPGTRLTVL.

The chain links TRBV7-9 to TRBJ2-5; 13 bases are a match to TRBD2. The CDR3 is 16 amino acids. V gave up 5 bases and J gave up 4 bases; unmatched junction bases: 7. Germline CDR1 SEHNR, CDR2 FQNEAQ (reference sequence). The CDR3 DNA reads as TGTGCCAGCAGCCCCGGGACTAGCGGGGAGGTAGAGACCCAGTACTTC. Translated: CASSPGTSGEVETQYF.

The chain combines TRBV7-6 with TRBJ1-2; no firm D call. There are 15 residues in the CDR3. Germline V gene sequence: CDR1 SGHVS, CDR2 FNYEAQ. V was shortened by 5 bases and J by 7 bases, with 20 bases between the two germline ends. CDR3 protein: CASSPTPRSVLGYTF. In DNA, the CDR3 is TGTGCCAGCAGCCCAACCCCGCGTAGCGTGCTTGGCTACACCTTC.

The rearrangement uses TRBV4-3 and TRBJ2-7; 9 bases are shared with TRBD1. Germline-derived CDR1 and CDR2 are LGHNA and YSLEER. The trim removed 4 bases at V and 7 bases at J, leaving 11 bases unmatched. The CDR3 has 15 amino acids. CDR3 nucleotide sequence: TGCGCCAGCAGCCGAAGGCCGGGACAGGGTGTAGAGCAGTACTTC. Its translation: CASSRRPGQGVEQYF.

With respect to this clone: The junction departs from the called germline gene at one end, perhaps through a read error. V usage is TRBV7-9 and J usage is TRBJ2-1, with TRBD2 matching over 12 bases. Germline V gene data show CDR1 as SEHNR and CDR2 as FQNEAQ (reference sequence). CDR3 size: 17 residues. In DNA form, the CDR3 reads TGTGCCAGCAGCTTAGGAGGGACTAGCGGGTCCTTCAATGAGCAGTTCTTC. Protein sequence: CASSLGGTSGSFNEQFF.

The chain joins TRBV5-4 to TRBJ2-1; D possibly corresponds to TRBD2 (6 bases). This CDR3 has 13 amino acids. The germline CDR1 and CDR2 sequences are SGHNT and YYREEE (reference sequence). The germline V and J ends were trimmed by 2 bases and 6 bases, with 9 bases remaining between them. In nucleotides, the CDR3 is TGTGCCAGCAGCTTTCCCGGGAGCAATGAGCAGTTCTTC. Encoded protein: CASSFPGSNEQFF.